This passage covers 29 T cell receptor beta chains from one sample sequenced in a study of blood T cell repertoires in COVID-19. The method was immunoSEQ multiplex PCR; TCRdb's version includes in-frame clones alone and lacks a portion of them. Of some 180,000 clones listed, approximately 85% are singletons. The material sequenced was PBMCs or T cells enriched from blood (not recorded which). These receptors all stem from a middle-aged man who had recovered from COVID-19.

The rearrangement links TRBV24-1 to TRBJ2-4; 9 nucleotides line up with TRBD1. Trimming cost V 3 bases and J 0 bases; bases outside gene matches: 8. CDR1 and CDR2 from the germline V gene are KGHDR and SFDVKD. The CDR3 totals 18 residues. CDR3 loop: CATSDPRGTGLAKNIQYF. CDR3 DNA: TGTGCCACCAGTGATCCTCGGGGGACAGGGTTAGCCAAAAACATTCAGTACTTC.

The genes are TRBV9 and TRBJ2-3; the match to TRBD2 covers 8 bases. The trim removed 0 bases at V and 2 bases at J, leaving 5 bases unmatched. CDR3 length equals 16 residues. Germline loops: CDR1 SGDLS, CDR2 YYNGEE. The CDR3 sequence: CASSVGTSSYTDTQYF. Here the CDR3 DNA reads TGTGCCAGCAGCGTAGGGACTAGCAGTTACACAGATACGCAGTATTTT. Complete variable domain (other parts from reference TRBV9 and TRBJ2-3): DSGVTQTPKHLITATGQRVTLRCSPRSGDLSVYWYQQSLDQGLQFLIQYYNGEERAKGNILERFSAQQFPDLHSELNLSSLELGDSALYFCASSVGTSSYTDTQYFGPGTRLTVL.

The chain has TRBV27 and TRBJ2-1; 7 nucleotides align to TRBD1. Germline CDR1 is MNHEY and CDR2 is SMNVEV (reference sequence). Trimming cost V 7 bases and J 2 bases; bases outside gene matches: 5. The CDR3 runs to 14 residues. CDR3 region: CASNSQGAYNEQFF. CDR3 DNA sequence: TGTGCCAGCAATAGTCAGGGGGCCTACAATGAGCAGTTCTTC.

Written as DNA, the CDR3 is TGTGCCAGCAGCCTGGGGCCAGGTTTCACAGATACGCAGTATTTT. Its translation is CASSLGPGFTDTQYF. This rearrangement joins TRBV5-5 to TRBJ2-3; possible D gene TRBD1, 5 bases. Looked up from germline, CDR1 is SGHKS and CDR2 is YYEKEE (reference sequence). V lost 4 bases, J lost 2 bases, and 14 bases lay in between. CDR3 length: 15 amino acids.

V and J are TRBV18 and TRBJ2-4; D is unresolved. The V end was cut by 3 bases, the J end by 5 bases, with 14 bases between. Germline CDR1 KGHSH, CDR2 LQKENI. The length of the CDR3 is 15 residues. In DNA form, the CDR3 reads TGTGCCAGCTCACCGCCGGCGAGAGGCGAAAACATTCAGTACTTC. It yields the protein CASSPPARGENIQYF.

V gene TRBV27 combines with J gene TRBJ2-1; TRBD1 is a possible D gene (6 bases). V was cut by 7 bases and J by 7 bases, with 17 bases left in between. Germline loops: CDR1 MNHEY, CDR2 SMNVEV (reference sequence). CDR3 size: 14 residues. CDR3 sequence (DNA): TGTGCCAGCACCAAAAGGGGGTGGGGGAATGAGCAGTTCTTC. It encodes CASTKRGWGNEQFF.

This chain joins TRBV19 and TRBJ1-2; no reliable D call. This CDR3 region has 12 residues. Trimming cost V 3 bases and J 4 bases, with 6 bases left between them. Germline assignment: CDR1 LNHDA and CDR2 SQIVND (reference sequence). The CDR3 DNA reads TGTGCCAGTAGTATGTCTAGCTATGGCTACACCTTC. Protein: CASSMSSYGYTF.

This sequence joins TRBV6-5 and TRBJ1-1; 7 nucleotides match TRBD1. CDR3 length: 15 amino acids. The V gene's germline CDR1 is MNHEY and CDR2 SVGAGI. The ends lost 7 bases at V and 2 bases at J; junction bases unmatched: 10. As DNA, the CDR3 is TGTGCCAGCATCCTTCCTCGACAGGGCAACACTGAAGCTTTCTTT. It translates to CASILPRQGNTEAFF.

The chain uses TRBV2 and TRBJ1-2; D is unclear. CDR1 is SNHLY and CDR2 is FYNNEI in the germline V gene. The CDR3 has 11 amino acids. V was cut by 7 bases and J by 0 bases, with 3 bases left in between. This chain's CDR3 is CASTANYGYTF. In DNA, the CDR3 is TGTGCCAGCACGGCTAACTATGGCTACACCTTC.

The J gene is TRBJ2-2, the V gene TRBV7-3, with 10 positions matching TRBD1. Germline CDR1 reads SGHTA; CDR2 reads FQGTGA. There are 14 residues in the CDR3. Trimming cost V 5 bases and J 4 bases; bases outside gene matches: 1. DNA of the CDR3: TGTGCCAGCAGCCGGACAGGGGGCACCGGGGAGCTGTTTTTT. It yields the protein CASSRTGGTGELFF.

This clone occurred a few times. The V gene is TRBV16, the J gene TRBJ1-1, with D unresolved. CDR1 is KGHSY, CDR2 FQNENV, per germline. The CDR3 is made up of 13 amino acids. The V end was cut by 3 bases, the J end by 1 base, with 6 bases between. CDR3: CASSQQSNTEAFF. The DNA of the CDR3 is TGTGCCAGCAGCCAGCAGTCGAACACTGAAGCTTTCTTT.

This CDR3 is CASSELAGESGELFF. In DNA form, the CDR3 reads TGTGCCAGCAGTGAACTGGCGGGGGAAAGTGGGGAGCTGTTTTTT. The V gene is TRBV6-1, the J gene TRBJ2-2; 7 bases match TRBD2. V dropped 2 bases and J dropped 8; count of bases not matched to a gene: 8. This CDR3 spans 15 amino acids. Germline CDR1 and CDR2: MNHNS and SASEGT.

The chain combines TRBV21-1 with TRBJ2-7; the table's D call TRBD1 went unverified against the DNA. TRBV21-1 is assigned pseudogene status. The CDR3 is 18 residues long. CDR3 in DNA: TGTGCCAGATCCACAGGGGGCTTGGAGGGAACTTGCTCCTACGAGCAGTACTTC. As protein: CARSTGGLEGTCSYEQYF.

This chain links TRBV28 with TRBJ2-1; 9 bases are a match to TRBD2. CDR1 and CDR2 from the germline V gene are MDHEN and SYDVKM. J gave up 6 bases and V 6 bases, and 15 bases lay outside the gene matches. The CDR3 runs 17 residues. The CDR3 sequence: CASRSSGEAGGPNEQFF. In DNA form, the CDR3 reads TGTGCCAGCAGATCTAGTGGGGAGGCGGGAGGGCCCAATGAGCAGTTCTTC.

The CDR3 nucleotides are TGTGCCAGCAGTTTTGAGGGTACCTATAATTCACCCCTCCACTTT. Translated: CASSFEGTYNSPLHF. The chain carries TRBV27 and TRBJ1-6; D unresolved. Germline V gives CDR1 MNHEY, CDR2 SMNVEV (reference sequence). V lost 3 bases to trimming and J lost 2 bases, with 8 bases between them. CDR3 size: 15 residues.

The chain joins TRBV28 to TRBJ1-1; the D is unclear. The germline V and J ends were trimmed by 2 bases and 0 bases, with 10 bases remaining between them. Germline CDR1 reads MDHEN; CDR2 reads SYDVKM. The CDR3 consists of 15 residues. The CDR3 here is CASSLLGGMNTEAFF. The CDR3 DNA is TGTGCCAGCAGTTTACTAGGCGGCATGAACACTGAAGCTTTCTTT. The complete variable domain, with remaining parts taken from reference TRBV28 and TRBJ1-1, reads DVKVTQSSRYLVKRTGEKVFLECVQDMDHENMFWYRQDPGLGLRLIYFSYDVKMKEKGDIPEGYSVSREKKERFSLILESASTNQTSMYLCASSLLGGMNTEAFFGQGTRLTVV.

DNA of the CDR3: TGCGCCAGCAGCTTACTAGGGAACCAGCCCCAGCATTTT. This gives the protein CASSLLGNQPQHF. The chain couples TRBV5-1 to TRBJ1-5; D is ambiguous. V was pared by 2 bases and J by 7 bases, with 10 bases between. The CDR3 has 13 residues. CDR1 and CDR2 (germline): SGHRS, YFSETQ.

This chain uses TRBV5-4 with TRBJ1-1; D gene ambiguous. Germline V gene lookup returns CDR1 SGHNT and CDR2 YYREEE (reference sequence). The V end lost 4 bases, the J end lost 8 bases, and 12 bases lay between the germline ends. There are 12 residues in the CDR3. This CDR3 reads CASSLLTTEAFF. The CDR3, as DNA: TGTGCCAGCAGCCTTTTAACAACCGAAGCTTTCTTT.

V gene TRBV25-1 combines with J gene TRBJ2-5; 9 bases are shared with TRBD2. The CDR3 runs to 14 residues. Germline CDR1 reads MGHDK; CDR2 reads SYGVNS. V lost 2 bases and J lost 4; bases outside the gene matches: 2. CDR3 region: CASSELAGPETQYF. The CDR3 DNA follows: TGTGCCAGCAGTGAACTAGCGGGACCAGAGACCCAGTACTTC.

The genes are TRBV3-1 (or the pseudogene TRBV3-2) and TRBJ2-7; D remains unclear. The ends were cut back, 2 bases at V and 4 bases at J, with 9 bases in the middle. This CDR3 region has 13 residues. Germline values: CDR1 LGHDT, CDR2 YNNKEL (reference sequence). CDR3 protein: CASSQFQEYEQYF. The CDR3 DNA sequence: TGTGCCAGCAGCCAATTCCAGGAATACGAGCAGTACTTC.

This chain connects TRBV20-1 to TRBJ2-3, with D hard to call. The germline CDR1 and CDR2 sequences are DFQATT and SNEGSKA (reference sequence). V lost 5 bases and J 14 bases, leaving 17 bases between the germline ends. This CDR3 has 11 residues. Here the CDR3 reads CSAQEILDPYF. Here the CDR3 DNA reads TGCAGTGCTCAAGAGATCCTAGATCCGTATTTT.

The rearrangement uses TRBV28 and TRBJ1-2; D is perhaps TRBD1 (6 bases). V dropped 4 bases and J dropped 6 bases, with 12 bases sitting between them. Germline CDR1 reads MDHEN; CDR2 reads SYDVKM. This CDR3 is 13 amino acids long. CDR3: CASSYGQNNGYTF. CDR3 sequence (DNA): TGTGCCAGCAGTTATGGACAGAATAATGGCTACACCTTC.

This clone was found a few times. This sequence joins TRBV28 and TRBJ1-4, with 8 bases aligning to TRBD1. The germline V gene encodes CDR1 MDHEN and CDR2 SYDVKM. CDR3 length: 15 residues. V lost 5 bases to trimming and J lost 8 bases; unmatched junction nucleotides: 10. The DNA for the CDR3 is TGTGCCAGCAGTCCCCCCGGGACAGGATGGGAAAAACTGTTTTTT. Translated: CASSPPGTGWEKLFF. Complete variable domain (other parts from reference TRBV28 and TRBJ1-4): DVKVTQSSRYLVKRTGEKVFLECVQDMDHENMFWYRQDPGLGLRLIYFSYDVKMKEKGDIPEGYSVSREKKERFSLILESASTNQTSMYLCASSPPGTGWEKLFFGSGTQLSVL.

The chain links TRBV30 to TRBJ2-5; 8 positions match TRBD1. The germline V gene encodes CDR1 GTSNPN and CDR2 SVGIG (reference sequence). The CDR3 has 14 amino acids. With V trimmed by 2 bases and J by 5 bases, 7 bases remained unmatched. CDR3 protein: CAWSTPRGRETQYF. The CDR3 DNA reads TGTGCCTGGAGTACTCCCAGGGGGCGGGAGACCCAGTACTTC.

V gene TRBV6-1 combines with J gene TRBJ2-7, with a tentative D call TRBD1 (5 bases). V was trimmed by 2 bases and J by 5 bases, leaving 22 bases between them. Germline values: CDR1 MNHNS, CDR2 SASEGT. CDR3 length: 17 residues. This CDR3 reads CASSEYGLGALEDEQYF. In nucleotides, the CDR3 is TGTGCCAGCAGTGAATACGGTCTTGGGGCTCTAGAGGACGAGCAGTACTTC.

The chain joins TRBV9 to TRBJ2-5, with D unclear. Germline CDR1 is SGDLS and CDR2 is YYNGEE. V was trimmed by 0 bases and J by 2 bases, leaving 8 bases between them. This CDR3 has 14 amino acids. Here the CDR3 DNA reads TGTGCCAGCAGCGTAGCGTGGCAGCAAGAGACCCAGTACTTC. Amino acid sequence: CASSVAWQQETQYF.

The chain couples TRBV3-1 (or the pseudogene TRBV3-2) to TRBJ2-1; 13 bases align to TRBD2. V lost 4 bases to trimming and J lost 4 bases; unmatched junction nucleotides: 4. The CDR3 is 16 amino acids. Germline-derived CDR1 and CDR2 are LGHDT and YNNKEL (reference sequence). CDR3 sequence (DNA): TGTGCCAGCAGCCCTTTGGGACTAGCGGGATACAATGAGCAGTTCTTC. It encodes CASSPLGLAGYNEQFF.

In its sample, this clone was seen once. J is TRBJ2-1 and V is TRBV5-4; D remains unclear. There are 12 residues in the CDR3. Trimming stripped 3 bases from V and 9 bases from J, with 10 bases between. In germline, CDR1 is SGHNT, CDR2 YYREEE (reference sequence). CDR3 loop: CASSSQAIEQFF. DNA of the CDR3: TGTGCCAGCAGCTCGCAAGCCATTGAGCAGTTCTTC.

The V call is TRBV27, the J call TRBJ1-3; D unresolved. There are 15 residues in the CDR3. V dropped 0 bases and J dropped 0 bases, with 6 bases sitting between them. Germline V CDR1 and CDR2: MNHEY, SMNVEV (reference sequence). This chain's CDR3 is CASSLSGYSGNTIYF. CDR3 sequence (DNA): TGTGCCAGCAGTTTATCCGGTTACTCTGGAAACACCATATATTTT.